This note documents a single TCR beta chain sequence. Some clones are missing from TCRdb's copy, which holds only in-frame ones; the method was immunoSEQ multiplex PCR. The data hold 200,000 to 250,000 clones, with approximately 84% observed a single time. The sample originates from a study of blood T cell repertoires in COVID-19. Whole-study context: The origin of the acute and convalescent COVID-19 samples was the United States, Italy and Spain.

This CDR3 has 13 amino acids. Germline loops: CDR1 SGHRS, CDR2 YFSETQ. Trimming left V 1 base short and J 8 bases short, with 12 bases between. The gene calls are TRBV5-1 and TRBJ1-1, with D possibly matching TRBD1 (6 bases). The TCR comes from a middle-aged man who had recovered from COVID-19. The sample was PBMCs or T cells enriched from blood (not recorded which). In DNA form, the CDR3 reads TGCGCCAGCAGCTTGACAGGGTACGGGGAAGCTTTCTTT. This sequence encodes CASSLTGYGEAFF. Drawing the rest from reference TRBV5-1 and TRBJ1-1, the complete variable domain is KAGVTQTPRYLIKTRGQQVTLSCSPISGHRSVSWYQQTPGQGLQFLFEYFSETQRNKGNFPGRFSGRQFSNSRSEMNVSTLELGDSALYLCASSLTGYGEAFFGQGTRLTVV.